This entry lists 31 T cell receptor beta chains sequenced from one sample in a study of T-cell reconstitution after alpha-beta-depleted transplantation in children. Unique molecular identifiers featured in how the TCRbeta library was prepared. In TCRdb, the PCR reads were re-called with MiXCR into one record per CDR3 protein. The sample consists of about 400,000 distinct CDR3 sequences, roughly 20% of them appearing once. The sequenced sample was PBMCs from the stem cell graft donor, obtained from the stem cell graft. Receptor source: a human donor who donated a stem cell graft to a child with acute myeloid leukemia.

This chain's CDR3 is CASSLGGGVTETQYF. In DNA, the CDR3 is TGTGCCAGCAGCTTAGGGGGCGGAGTCACAGAGACCCAGTACTTC. The V and J genes are TRBV7-2 and TRBJ2-5, with D perhaps TRBD1 (5 bases). V was shortened by 1 base and J by 4 bases, with 13 bases between the two germline ends. The length of the CDR3 is 15 residues. Per the germline V gene, CDR1 is SGHTA and CDR2 is FQGNSA.

This chain links TRBV24-1 with TRBJ2-3; TRBD1 agrees at 8 bases. CDR1 is KGHDR and CDR2 is SFDVKD in the germline V gene. CDR3 length: 16 residues. V gave up 4 bases and J gave up 6 bases; unmatched junction bases: 11. As DNA, the CDR3 is TGTGCCACCAGTGACCCCAGGGGGCGCGGTCTCGATACGCAGTATTTT. This translates into CATSDPRGRGLDTQYF.

The J gene is TRBJ2-3, the V gene TRBV24-1; 11 positions match TRBD2. The V gene's germline CDR1 is KGHDR and CDR2 SFDVKD. The ends lost 4 bases at V and 1 base at J; junction bases unmatched: 9. The CDR3 extends over 18 amino acids. CDR3 DNA sequence: TGTGCCACCAGTGACCCCGGGACTAGCGGACAAGGCACAGATACGCAGTATTTT. This gives the protein CATSDPGTSGQGTDTQYF.

The rearrangement joins TRBV5-1 to TRBJ1-6; TRBD1 aligns across 9 bases. V shed 0 bases and J 7 bases; nucleotides not matched to a gene: 2. This CDR3 contains 15 residues. Per the germline V gene, CDR1 is SGHRS and CDR2 is YFSETQ. The CDR3 region has the DNA TGCGCCAGCAGCTTGGACGGACAGGGGAATTCACCCCTCCACTTT. Translation gives CASSLDGQGNSPLHF.

This clonotype was observed at least ten times. V and J are TRBV5-1 and TRBJ2-1; 9 nucleotides line up with TRBD2. Germline lookup yields CDR1 SGHRS and CDR2 YFSETQ. V shed 2 bases and J 7 bases; nucleotides not matched to a gene: 4. The CDR3 covers 14 residues. The CDR3 sequence is CASSFSLAGNEQFF. CDR3 sequence (DNA): TGCGCCAGCAGCTTCTCGCTAGCGGGGAATGAGCAGTTCTTC.

The rearrangement links TRBV15 to TRBJ2-7; TRBD2 matches at 10 bases. Unmatched junction bases numbered 9, after V lost 5 bases and J lost 2 bases. CDR1 is LNHNV, CDR2 YYDKDF, per germline (reference sequence). The CDR3 sequence is 16 residues long. CDR3 loop: CATSPHTSGAPYEQYF. The CDR3 nucleotides read TGTGCCACCAGCCCCCACACTAGCGGGGCCCCCTACGAGCAGTACTTC. The whole variable domain, filled in from reference TRBV15 and TRBJ2-7, reads DAMVIQNPRYQVTQFGKPVTLSCSQTLNHNVMYWYQQKSSQAPKLLFHYYDKDFNNEADTPDNFQSRRPNTSFCFLDIRSPGLGDTAMYLCATSPHTSGAPYEQYFGPGTRLTVT.

This clonotype was recorded a few times. The V and J genes are TRBV30 and TRBJ2-7, with D perhaps matching TRBD1 or TRBD2 (5 bases each). The V end lost 7 bases, the J end lost 4 bases, and 20 bases lay between the germline ends. The CDR3 loop spans 14 amino acids. Germline loops: CDR1 GTSNPN, CDR2 SVGIG (reference sequence). CDR3 residues: CALRWAGSGYEQYF. In DNA, the CDR3 is TGTGCCTTGAGATGGGCAGGGAGTGGGTACGAGCAGTACTTC.

This clonotype came up a few times. Mismatch with germline at one junction end may stem from a read error. The V gene is TRBV4-3, the J gene TRBJ2-1, with 7 nucleotides matching TRBD2. Looked up from germline, CDR1 is LGHNA and CDR2 is YSLEER. The CDR3 contains 16 residues. This CDR3 is CASRQDFSGTHNEQFF. Here the CDR3 DNA reads TGCGCCAGCAGACAAGATTTCAGCGGGACGCACAATGAGCAGTTCTTC.

At least ten counts were recorded for this clonotype. The V gene is TRBV18, the J gene TRBJ2-1; weak D call: TRBD2 (6 bases). This CDR3 has 13 residues. V was pared by 8 bases and J by 5 bases, with 13 bases between. Germline CDR1 reads KGHSH; CDR2 reads LQKENI. CDR3 in amino acids: CASSPPGDNEQFF. The DNA of the CDR3 is TGTGCCAGCAGCCCTCCGGGAGACAATGAGCAGTTCTTC. The whole variable domain, filled in from reference TRBV18 and TRBJ2-1, reads NAGVMQNPRHLVRRRGQEARLRCSPMKGHSHVYWYRQLPEEGLKFMVYLQKENIIDESGMPKERFSAEFPKEGPSILRIQQVVRGDSAAYFCASSPPGDNEQFFGPGTRLTVL.

The chain couples TRBV7-6 to TRBJ2-5; weak D call: TRBD2 (5 bases). This CDR3 is 14 amino acids long. V was cut by 1 base and J by 4 bases, with 10 bases left in between. Germline-derived CDR1 and CDR2 are SGHVS and FNYEAQ. The CDR3 nucleotides read TGTGCCAGCAGCTTAGGTAGCGCTGGAGAGACCCAGTACTTC. Translation gives CASSLGSAGETQYF.

This clonotype turned up a few times. The chain combines TRBV4-1 with TRBJ2-7, with TRBD2 as a possible D gene (5 bases). The CDR3 sequence is 14 residues long. V shed 1 base and J shed 6 bases, with 13 bases lying between them. From germline, CDR1 is MGHRA and CDR2 YSYEKL. In DNA form, the CDR3 reads TGCGCCAGCAGCCAAGCCCTAACACTAGTCGAGCAGTACTTC. Its translation: CASSQALTLVEQYF.

This clonotype appeared a few times. V and J are TRBV7-6 and TRBJ2-7; TRBD2 matches 14 bases. The germline V gene has CDR1 SGHVS and CDR2 FNYEAQ. J gave up 6 bases and V 5 bases, and 9 bases lay outside the gene matches. The CDR3 covers 16 residues. CDR3: CASSGSGLAGVSEQYF. CDR3 coding DNA: TGTGCCAGCAGCGGATCGGGACTAGCGGGAGTTTCCGAGCAGTACTTC.

This clonotype was recorded many times. This rearrangement joins TRBV12-3 or TRBV12-4 to TRBJ2-1; no reliable D call. V lost 2 bases and J 8 bases, leaving 4 bases between the germline ends. The CDR3 spans 11 residues. The CDR3 bases are TGTGCCAGCAGTTTAAAGTATGAGCAGTTCTTC. Amino acids: CASSLKYEQFF.

This chain's CDR3 is CSANQGLLDEQYF. The CDR3 bases are TGCAGTGCTAACCAGGGACTGTTAGACGAGCAGTACTTC. V is TRBV20-1 and J is TRBJ2-7; D is perhaps TRBD2 (6 bases). Germline V gene sequence: CDR1 DFQATT, CDR2 SNEGSKA (reference sequence). Trimming left V 4 bases short and J 5 bases short, with 15 bases between. CDR3 length: 13 amino acids.

The J gene is TRBJ2-7, the V gene TRBV5-1, with 8 positions matching TRBD1. Germline V gene data show CDR1 as SGHRS and CDR2 as YFSETQ. The junction had 4 bases not matched to a gene; V was cut back by 2 bases and J by 3 bases. CDR3 length: 14 residues. As DNA, the CDR3 is TGCGCCAGCAGCTTAACAGGGGGTTTCTACGAGCAGTACTTC. Residues: CASSLTGGFYEQYF.

In nucleotides, the CDR3 is TGTGCCAGCAGCCCCCCCGGGAGCACAGATACGCAGTATTTT. As protein: CASSPPGSTDTQYF. The V call is TRBV7-9, the J call TRBJ2-3; no clear D. The CDR3 runs 14 residues. Germline CDR1 is SEHNR and CDR2 is FQNEAQ (reference sequence). Trimming removed 5 bases at V and 0 bases at J, with 9 bases between.

This clonotype was recorded a few times. The chain uses TRBV5-1 and TRBJ2-7; unclear D gene. Germline loops: CDR1 SGHRS, CDR2 YFSETQ. V lost 0 bases and J lost 2, with 12 bases in between. The CDR3 extends over 15 amino acids. Here the CDR3 DNA reads TGCGCCAGCAGCTTGGACAGTATGGGAACCTACGAGCAGTACTTC. It encodes CASSLDSMGTYEQYF.

This clonotype was seen only a few times. The chain joins TRBV4-2 to TRBJ2-3, with 8 bases aligning to TRBD2. Germline V CDR1 and CDR2: LGHNA, YNFKEQ. V lost 4 bases to trimming and J lost 4 bases; unmatched junction nucleotides: 10. The length of the CDR3 is 16 residues. The CDR3 nucleotides are TGTGCCAGCAGCCGGAGGGGAGCGGGAGCAGCAGATACGCAGTATTTT. Translating it yields CASSRRGAGAADTQYF.

This clonotype was seen a few times. CDR3 sequence: CASSVSGSRTDTQYF. In DNA form, the CDR3 reads TGTGCCAGCAGTGTTAGCGGGAGCAGGACAGATACGCAGTATTTT. The chain links TRBV9 to TRBJ2-3, with TRBD2 matching 9 bases. Germline V lookup: CDR1 SGDLS, CDR2 YYNGEE. Unmatched junction bases numbered 7, after V lost 5 bases and J lost 3 bases. The CDR3 sequence is 15 residues long.

The V gene is TRBV12-3 or TRBV12-4, the J gene TRBJ2-7, with D tentatively TRBD1 (5 bases). CDR3 length equals 15 residues. With 6 bases removed from V and 3 bases from J, the gap between germline ends came to 18 bases. The CDR3, as DNA: TGTGCCAGCAGCCCCTCCGCAGGGATCCGCTACGAGCAGTACTTC. This translates into CASSPSAGIRYEQYF.

A few counts support this clonotype. The V call is TRBV12-3 or TRBV12-4, the J call TRBJ1-6; 9 positions agree with TRBD1. CDR3 size: 15 residues. V shed 6 bases, J shed 7 bases, and the junction held 7 bases outside the gene matches. CDR3 nucleotides: TGTGCCAGCAGCCCCCATGGACAGGGGAATTCACCCCTCCACTTT. Protein sequence: CASSPHGQGNSPLHF.

CDR3 region: CASSLGLAGVRSTDTQYF. The CDR3 region has the DNA TGTGCCAGCAGCTTGGGGTTAGCGGGAGTGAGAAGCACAGATACGCAGTATTTT. The V gene is TRBV5-6, the J gene TRBJ2-3; 9 bases are shared with TRBD2. The CDR3 contains 18 residues. Germline V gene data show CDR1 as SGHDT and CDR2 as YYEEEE. V shed 0 bases and J 0 bases; nucleotides not matched to a gene: 8.

This clonotype was counted only a few times. The rearrangement uses TRBV25-1 and TRBJ2-1, with D possibly TRBD2 on 6 matching bases. Trimming pared 3 bases from V and 5 bases from J, leaving 23 bases between. Germline loops: CDR1 MGHDK, CDR2 SYGVNS. The CDR3 extends over 18 amino acids. CDR3 residues: CASSDGHAGRLLDNEQFF. In DNA, the CDR3 is TGTGCCAGCAGTGATGGACACGCGGGACGACTATTAGACAATGAGCAGTTCTTC.

V gene TRBV6-5 combines with J gene TRBJ2-7; the D gene is possibly TRBD1 (5 bases). Germline CDR1 MNHEY, CDR2 SVGAGI. Trimming pared 0 bases from V and 6 bases from J, leaving 12 bases between. The CDR3 is 14 residues long. The CDR3 reads CASSYSNLDSEQYF. In DNA, the CDR3 is TGTGCCAGCAGTTACTCGAACCTAGACAGCGAGCAGTACTTC.

V gene TRBV10-3 combines with J gene TRBJ2-3; D gene ambiguous. The germline V gene encodes CDR1 ENHRY and CDR2 SYGVKD. V shed 5 bases and J shed 2 bases, with 11 bases lying between them. The CDR3 is made up of 14 amino acids. In nucleotides, the CDR3 is TGTGCCATCAGTAACGGGCAATACACAGATACGCAGTATTTT. Its translation is CAISNGQYTDTQYF.

This clonotype was recorded a few times. The V call is TRBV28, the J call TRBJ1-2; no clear D gene. The length of the CDR3 is 12 residues. V was clipped by 5 bases and J by 7 bases, with 11 bases between them. CDR1 is MDHEN, CDR2 SYDVKM, per germline. CDR3 DNA: TGTGCCAGCAGTCTCCCTCGACTTGGCTACACCTTC. Its translation is CASSLPRLGYTF.

This clonotype was found a few times. V and J are TRBV12-3 or TRBV12-4 and TRBJ2-2; a weak D match, TRBD1 (5 bases). There are 15 residues in the CDR3. Trimming removed 5 bases from V and 2 bases from J, with 12 bases in between. The CDR3 sequence: CASSRSRTNTGELFF. In DNA, the CDR3 is TGTGCCAGCAGTCGCTCTCGGACAAACACCGGGGAGCTGTTTTTT.

The CDR3 protein is CAIRRTSGLTDTQYF. The CDR3 nucleotides are TGTGCCATCAGGAGGACTAGCGGTCTCACAGATACGCAGTATTTT. The chain couples TRBV10-3 to TRBJ2-3; the match to TRBD2 covers 10 bases. The CDR3 sequence is 15 residues long. J was trimmed by 2 bases and V by 6 bases; bases with no gene match: 5. The germline CDR1 and CDR2 sequences are ENHRY and SYGVKD.

The table lists this clonotype with many counts. The V gene is TRBV20-1, the J gene TRBJ2-2, with TRBD2 matching 15 bases. The V gene end was trimmed by 0 bases and the J gene end by 4 bases; junction bases not matched to a gene: 3. The length of the CDR3 is 17 residues. Germline assignment: CDR1 DFQATT and CDR2 SNEGSKA (reference sequence). The CDR3 loop reads CSARDRGLAGGTGELFF. The DNA for the CDR3 is TGCAGTGCTAGAGATCGGGGACTAGCGGGAGGCACCGGGGAGCTGTTTTTT.

The rearrangement links TRBV11-2 to TRBJ2-2, with D unclear. V gave up 5 bases and J gave up 0 bases, with 13 bases separating them. CDR3 size: 16 residues. Per germline, CDR1 SGHAT and CDR2 FQNNGV. The DNA of the CDR3 is TGTGCCAGCAGCCTGTCCCACAGAGCGAACACCGGGGAGCTGTTTTTT. Encoded protein: CASSLSHRANTGELFF.

This clonotype came up a few times. A much larger clone lies one base from this, so it may be a read error. The chain joins TRBV20-1 to TRBJ2-3; D is perhaps TRBD1 (6 bases). CDR3 size: 16 residues. Germline loops: CDR1 DFQATT, CDR2 SNEGSKA (reference sequence). Deletions cut 3 bases from V and 3 bases from J, with 19 bases between. DNA of the CDR3: TGCAGTGCTAGCCAAAGGGATATAGGGGGAACAGATACGCAGTATTTT. Translation: CSASQRDIGGTDTQYF.